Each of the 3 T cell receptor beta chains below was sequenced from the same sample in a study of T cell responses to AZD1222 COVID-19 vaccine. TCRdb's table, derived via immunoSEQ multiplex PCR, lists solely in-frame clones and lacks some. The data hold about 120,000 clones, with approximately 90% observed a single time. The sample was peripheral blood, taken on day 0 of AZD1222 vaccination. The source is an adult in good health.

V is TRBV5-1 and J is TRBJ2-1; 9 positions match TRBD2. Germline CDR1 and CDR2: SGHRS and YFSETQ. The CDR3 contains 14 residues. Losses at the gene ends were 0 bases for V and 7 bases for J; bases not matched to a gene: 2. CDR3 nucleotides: TGCGCCAGCAGCTTGGTAGCGGGAGCTAATGAGCAGTTCTTC. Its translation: CASSLVAGANEQFF. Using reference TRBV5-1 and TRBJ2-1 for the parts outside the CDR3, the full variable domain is KAGVTQTPRYLIKTRGQQVTLSCSPISGHRSVSWYQQTPGQGLQFLFEYFSETQRNKGNFPGRFSGRQFSNSRSEMNVSTLELGDSALYLCASSLVAGANEQFFGPGTRLTVL.

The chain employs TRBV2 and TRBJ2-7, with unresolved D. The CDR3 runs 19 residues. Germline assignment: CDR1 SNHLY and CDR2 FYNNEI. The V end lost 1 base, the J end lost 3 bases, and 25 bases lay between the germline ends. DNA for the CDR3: TGTGCCAGCAGTGAAGTTGTCAGGTTATCAACATCTGGCTACTACGAGCAGTACTTC. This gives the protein CASSEVVRLSTSGYYEQYF.

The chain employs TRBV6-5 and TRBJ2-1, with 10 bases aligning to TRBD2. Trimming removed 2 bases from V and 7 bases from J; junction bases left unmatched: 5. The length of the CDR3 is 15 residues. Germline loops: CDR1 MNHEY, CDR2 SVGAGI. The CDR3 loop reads CASSYGLAGVNEQFF. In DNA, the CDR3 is TGTGCCAGCAGTTACGGGCTAGCGGGGGTAAATGAGCAGTTCTTC.